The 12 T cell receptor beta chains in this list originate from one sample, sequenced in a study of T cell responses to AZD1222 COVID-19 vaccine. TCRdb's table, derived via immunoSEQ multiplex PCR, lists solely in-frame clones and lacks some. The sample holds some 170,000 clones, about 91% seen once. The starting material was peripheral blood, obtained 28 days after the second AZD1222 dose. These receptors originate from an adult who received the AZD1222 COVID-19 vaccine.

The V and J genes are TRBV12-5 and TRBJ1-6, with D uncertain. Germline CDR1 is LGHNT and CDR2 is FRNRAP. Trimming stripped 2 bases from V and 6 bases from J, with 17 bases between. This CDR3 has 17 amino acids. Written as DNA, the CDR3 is TGTGCTAGTGGTTTGTTGGTCGGGCGGGGTATTAATTCACCCCTCCACTTT. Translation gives CASGLLVGRGINSPLHF.

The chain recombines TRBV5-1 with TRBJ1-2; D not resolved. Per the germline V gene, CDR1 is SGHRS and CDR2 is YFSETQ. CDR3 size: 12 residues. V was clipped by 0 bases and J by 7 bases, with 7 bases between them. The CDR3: CASSLAGRGYTF. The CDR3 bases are TGCGCCAGCAGCTTGGCCGGCCGTGGCTACACCTTC.

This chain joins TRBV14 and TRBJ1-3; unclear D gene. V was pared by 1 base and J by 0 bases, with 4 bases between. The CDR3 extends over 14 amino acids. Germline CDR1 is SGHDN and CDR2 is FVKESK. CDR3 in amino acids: CASSQGDSGNTIYF. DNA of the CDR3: TGTGCCAGCAGCCAAGGAGACTCTGGAAACACCATATATTTT.

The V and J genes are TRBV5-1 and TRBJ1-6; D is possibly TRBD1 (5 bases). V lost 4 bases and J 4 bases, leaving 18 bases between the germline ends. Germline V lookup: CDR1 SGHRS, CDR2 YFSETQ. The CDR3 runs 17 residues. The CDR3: CASSLGTASGYNSPLHF. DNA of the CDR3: TGCGCCAGCAGCCTCGGGACGGCCTCTGGGTATAATTCACCCCTCCACTTT.

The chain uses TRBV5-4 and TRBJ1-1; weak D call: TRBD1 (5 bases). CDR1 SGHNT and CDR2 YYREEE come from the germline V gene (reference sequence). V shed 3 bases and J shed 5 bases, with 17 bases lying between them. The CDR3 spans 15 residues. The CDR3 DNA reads TGTGCCAGCAGCTCGCCTCGATCGGGGGGGACTGAAGCTTTCTTT. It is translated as CASSSPRSGGTEAFF.

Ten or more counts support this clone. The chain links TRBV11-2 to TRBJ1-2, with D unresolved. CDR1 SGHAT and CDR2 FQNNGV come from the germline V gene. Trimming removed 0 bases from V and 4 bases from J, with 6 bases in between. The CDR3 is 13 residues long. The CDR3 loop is CASSLEGFYGYTF. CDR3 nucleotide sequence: TGTGCCAGCAGCTTAGAGGGTTTCTATGGCTACACCTTC.

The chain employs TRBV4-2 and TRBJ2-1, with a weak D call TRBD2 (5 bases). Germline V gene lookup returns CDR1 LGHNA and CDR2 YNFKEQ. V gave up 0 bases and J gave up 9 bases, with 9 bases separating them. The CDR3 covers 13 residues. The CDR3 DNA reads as TGTGCCAGCAGCCAAGATCTAGCCACTGAGCAGTTCTTC. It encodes CASSQDLATEQFF.

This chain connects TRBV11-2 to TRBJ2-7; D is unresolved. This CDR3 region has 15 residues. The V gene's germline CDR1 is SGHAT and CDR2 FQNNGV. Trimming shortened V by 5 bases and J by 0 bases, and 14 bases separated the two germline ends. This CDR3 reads CASSPLVLSSYEQYF. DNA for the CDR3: TGTGCCAGCAGCCCCTTGGTTTTGAGCTCCTACGAGCAGTACTTC.

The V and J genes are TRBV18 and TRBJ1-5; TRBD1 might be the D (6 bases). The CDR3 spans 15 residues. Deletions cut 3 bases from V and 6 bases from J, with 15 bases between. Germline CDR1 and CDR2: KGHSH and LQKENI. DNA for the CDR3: TGTGCCAGCTCACCTCAGGGGTACTCGGGTCAGCCCCAGCATTTT. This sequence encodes CASSPQGYSGQPQHF.

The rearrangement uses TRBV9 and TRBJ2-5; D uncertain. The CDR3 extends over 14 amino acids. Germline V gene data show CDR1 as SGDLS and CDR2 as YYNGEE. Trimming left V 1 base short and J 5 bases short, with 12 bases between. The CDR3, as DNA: TGTGCCAGCAGCGTAAGCCCCGTGGAGGAGACCCAGTACTTC. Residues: CASSVSPVEETQYF.

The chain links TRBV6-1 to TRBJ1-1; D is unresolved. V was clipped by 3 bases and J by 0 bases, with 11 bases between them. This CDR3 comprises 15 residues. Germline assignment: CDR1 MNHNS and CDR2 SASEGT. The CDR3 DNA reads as TGTGCCAGCAGTGAGACTGTAACAATGAACACTGAAGCTTTCTTT. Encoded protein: CASSETVTMNTEAFF.

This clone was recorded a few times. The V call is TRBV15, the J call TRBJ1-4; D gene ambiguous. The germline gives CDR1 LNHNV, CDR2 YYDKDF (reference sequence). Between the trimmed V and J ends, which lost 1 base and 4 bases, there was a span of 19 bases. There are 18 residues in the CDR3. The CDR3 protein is CATSRAMLAGFDNEKLFF. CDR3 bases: TGTGCCACCAGCAGAGCTATGCTGGCGGGGTTCGATAATGAAAAACTGTTTTTT.